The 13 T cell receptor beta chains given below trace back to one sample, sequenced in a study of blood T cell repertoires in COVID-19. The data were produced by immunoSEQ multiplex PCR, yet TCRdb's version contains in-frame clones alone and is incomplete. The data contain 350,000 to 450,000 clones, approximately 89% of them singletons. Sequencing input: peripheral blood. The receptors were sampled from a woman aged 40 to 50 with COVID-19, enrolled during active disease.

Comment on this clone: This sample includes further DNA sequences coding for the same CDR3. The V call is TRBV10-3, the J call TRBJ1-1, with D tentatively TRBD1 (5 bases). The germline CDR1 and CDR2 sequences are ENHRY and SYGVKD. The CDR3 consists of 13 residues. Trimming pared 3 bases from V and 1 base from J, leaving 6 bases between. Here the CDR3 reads CAISDRGNTEAFF. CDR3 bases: TGTGCCATCAGTGATAGGGGGAACACTGAAGCTTTCTTT.

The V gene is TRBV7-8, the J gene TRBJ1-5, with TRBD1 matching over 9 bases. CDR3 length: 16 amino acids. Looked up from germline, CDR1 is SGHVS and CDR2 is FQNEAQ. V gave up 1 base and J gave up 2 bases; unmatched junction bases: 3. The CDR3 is CASSLGDRGGNQPQHF. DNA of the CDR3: TGTGCCAGCAGCTTAGGCGACAGGGGGGGCAATCAGCCCCAGCATTTT.

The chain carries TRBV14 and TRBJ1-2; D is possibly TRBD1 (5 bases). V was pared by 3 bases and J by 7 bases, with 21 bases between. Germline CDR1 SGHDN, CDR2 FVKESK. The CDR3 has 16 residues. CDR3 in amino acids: CASSQGGAIQKAGYTF. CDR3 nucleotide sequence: TGTGCCAGCAGCCAGGGTGGGGCAATCCAGAAGGCTGGCTACACCTTC.

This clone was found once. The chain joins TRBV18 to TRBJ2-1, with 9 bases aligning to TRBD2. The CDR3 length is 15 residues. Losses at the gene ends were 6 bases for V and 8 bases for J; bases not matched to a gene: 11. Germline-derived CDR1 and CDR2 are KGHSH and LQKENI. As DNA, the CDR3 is TGTGCCAGCTCGGAAATAGCGGGAGAGTCTCATGAGCAGTTCTTC. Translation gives CASSEIAGESHEQFF.

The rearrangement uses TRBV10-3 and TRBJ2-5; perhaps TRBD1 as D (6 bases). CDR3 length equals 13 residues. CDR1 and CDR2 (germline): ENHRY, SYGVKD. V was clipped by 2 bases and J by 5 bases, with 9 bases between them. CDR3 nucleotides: TGTGCCATCAGTGAGGTTCAGGGGGAGACCCAGTACTTC. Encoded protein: CAISEVQGETQYF.

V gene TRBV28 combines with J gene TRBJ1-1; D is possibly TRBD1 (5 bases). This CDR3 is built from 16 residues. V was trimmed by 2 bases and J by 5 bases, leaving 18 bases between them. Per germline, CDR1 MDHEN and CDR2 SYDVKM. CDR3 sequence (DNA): TGTGCCAGCAGTTTAGGGGGTCCCGGCCGGGGGACTGAAGCTTTCTTT. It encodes CASSLGGPGRGTEAFF.

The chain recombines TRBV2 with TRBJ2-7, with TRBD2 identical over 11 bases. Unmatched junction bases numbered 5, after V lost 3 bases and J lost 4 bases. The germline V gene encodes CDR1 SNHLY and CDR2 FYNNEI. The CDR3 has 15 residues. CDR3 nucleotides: TGTGCCAGCAGTGAGGGGACTAGCGGAACTTACGAGCAGTACTTC. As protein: CASSEGTSGTYEQYF.

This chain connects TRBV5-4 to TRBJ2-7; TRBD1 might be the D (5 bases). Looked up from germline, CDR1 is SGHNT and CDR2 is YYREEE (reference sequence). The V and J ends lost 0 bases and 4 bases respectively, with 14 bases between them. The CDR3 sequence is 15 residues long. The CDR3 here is CASSLEGLRRYEQYF. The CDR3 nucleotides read TGTGCCAGCAGCTTGGAGGGGCTCCGAAGATACGAGCAGTACTTC.

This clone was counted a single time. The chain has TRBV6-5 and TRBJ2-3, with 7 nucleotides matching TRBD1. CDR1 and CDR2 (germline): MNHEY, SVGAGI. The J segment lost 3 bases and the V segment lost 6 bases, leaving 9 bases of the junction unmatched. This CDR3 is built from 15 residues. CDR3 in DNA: TGTGCCAGCAGCAGGTTAGGGGGCATGACAGATACGCAGTATTTT. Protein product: CASSRLGGMTDTQYF.

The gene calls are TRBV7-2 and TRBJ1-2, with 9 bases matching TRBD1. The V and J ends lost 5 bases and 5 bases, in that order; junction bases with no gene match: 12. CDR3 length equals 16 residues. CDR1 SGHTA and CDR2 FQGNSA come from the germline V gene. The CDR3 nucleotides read TGTGCCAGCAGCCCCCAAATAACAGGGGGCGGGTATGGCTACACCTTC. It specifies CASSPQITGGGYGYTF.

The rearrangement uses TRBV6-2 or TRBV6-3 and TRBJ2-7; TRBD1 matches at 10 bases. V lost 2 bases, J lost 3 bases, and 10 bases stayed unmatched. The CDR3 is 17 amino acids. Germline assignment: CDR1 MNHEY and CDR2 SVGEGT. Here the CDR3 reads CASSYSPPTGGSYEQYF. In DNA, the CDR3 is TGTGCCAGCAGTTACAGCCCCCCGACAGGGGGCAGCTACGAGCAGTACTTC.

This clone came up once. Here the CDR3 DNA reads TGTGCCAGTAGTATCGGTTGGACAGCGCTGCAGTATTTT. It yields the protein CASSIGWTALQYF. J is TRBJ2-3 and V is TRBV19, with a weak D call TRBD1 (6 bases). Looked up from germline, CDR1 is LNHDA and CDR2 is SQIVND (reference sequence). CDR3 length: 13 residues. Trimming shortened V by 3 bases and J by 11 bases, and 15 bases separated the two germline ends.

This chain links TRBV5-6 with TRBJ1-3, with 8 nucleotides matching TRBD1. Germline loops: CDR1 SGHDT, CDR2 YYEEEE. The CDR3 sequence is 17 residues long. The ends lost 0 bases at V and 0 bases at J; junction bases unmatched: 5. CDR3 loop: CASSLGGTGYSGNTIYF. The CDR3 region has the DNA TGTGCCAGCAGCTTGGGAGGGACAGGCTACTCTGGAAACACCATATATTTT. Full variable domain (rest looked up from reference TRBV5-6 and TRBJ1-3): DAGVTQSPTHLIKTRGQQVTLRCSPKSGHDTVSWYQQALGQGPQFIFQYYEEEERQRGNFPDRFSGHQFPNYSSELNVNALLLGDSALYLCASSLGGTGYSGNTIYFGEGSWLTVV.